The entry below gives a single T cell receptor (beta chain) sequence along with its context. The source of the sample is a study of control samples from healthy donors and cancer patients. The method was immunoSEQ multiplex PCR; TCRdb's version includes in-frame clones alone and lacks a portion of them. Of roughly 100,000 clones in the sample, roughly 92% were seen once. This CDR3 comprises 15 residues. V was pared by 6 bases and J by 3 bases, with 15 bases between. The germline gives CDR1 ENHRY, CDR2 SYGVKD. The sequenced sample consisted of blood. The chain carries TRBV10-3 and TRBJ1-3, with D tentatively TRBD1 (6 bases). The clonotype originates from a human donor in good health. The donor label of this sample is uncertain. Here the CDR3 reads CAISPDSLSGNTIYF. The DNA for the CDR3 is TGTGCCATCAGCCCGGACAGTCTTAGTGGAAACACCATATATTTT.